One and the same sample provided the 17 T cell receptor beta chains below, sequenced in a study of T cells after yellow fever vaccination. TCRdb analysed the 5' RACE reads with MiXCR anew, one entry per CDR3 protein. The sample lists under 55,000 distinct CDR3 sequences; 6% to 8.5% were seen once. The sequences come from CD8+ T cells not binding an NS4B(214-222) dextramer, sorted from PBMCs, collected about 49 days after the first yellow fever vaccination. The receptors come from a man in his late teens or twenties who received the YFV17D yellow fever vaccine.

This clonotype came up a few times. This sequence joins TRBV5-6 and TRBJ1-5; 8 bases fit TRBD1. Trimming cost V 5 bases and J 5 bases; bases outside gene matches: 15. Germline lookup yields CDR1 SGHDT and CDR2 YYEEEE. The length of the CDR3 is 17 residues. The CDR3 loop is CASRIPGQGRSHQPQHF. CDR3 bases: TGTGCCAGCAGGATTCCCGGACAGGGACGTTCCCATCAGCCCCAGCATTTT.

This clonotype was seen a few times. The rearrangement joins TRBV11-2 to TRBJ2-5; 14 bases line up with TRBD2. Germline values: CDR1 SGHAT, CDR2 FQNNGV. CDR3 length equals 18 residues. Germline trimming cut 6 bases from V and 5 bases from J; bases unmatched to any gene: 14. CDR3 DNA sequence: TGTGCCAGCAGTCGCCTGGGGGGACTAGCGGGGGTTTCGGAGACCCAGTACTTC. Residues: CASSRLGGLAGVSETQYF. Together with reference TRBV11-2 and TRBJ2-5, the CDR3 gives the full variable domain: EAGVAQSPRYKIIEKRQSVAFWCNPISGHATLYWYQQILGQGPKLLIQFQNNGVVDDSQLPKDRFSAERLKGVDSTLKIQPAKLEDSAVYLCASSRLGGLAGVSETQYFGPGTRLLVL.

The CDR3 coding sequence is TGTGCCAGTATGCAAGGGGGGTATGACTACAATGAGCAGTTCTTC. Amino acid sequence: CASMQGGYDYNEQFF. The chain is built from TRBV19 and TRBJ2-1; D might be TRBD1 or TRBD2, each matching 6 bases. The CDR3 contains 15 residues. The germline CDR1 and CDR2 sequences are LNHDA and SQIVND (reference sequence). Trimming pared 7 bases from V and 3 bases from J, leaving 16 bases between.

There are a few counts of this clonotype. The rearrangement uses TRBV6-5 and TRBJ1-1; the D gene is possibly TRBD1 (6 bases). The ends were cut back, 6 bases at V and 4 bases at J, with 18 bases in the middle. CDR1 is MNHEY, CDR2 SVGAGI, per germline. The CDR3 loop spans 15 amino acids. The CDR3 DNA reads as TGTGCCAGCAGACAATTTACAGGGCCTGCCACTGAAGCTTTCTTT. Protein: CASRQFTGPATEAFF.

This chain joins TRBV7-2 and TRBJ1-6; maybe TRBD1 (5 bases). Trimming left V 5 bases short and J 1 base short, with 12 bases between. The length of the CDR3 is 16 residues. The V gene's germline CDR1 is SGHTA and CDR2 FQGNSA. CDR3 sequence reads: CASSLRGFSYNSPLHF. CDR3 in DNA: TGTGCCAGCAGCCTAAGGGGATTTTCCTATAATTCACCCCTCCACTTT.

V and J are TRBV6-1 and TRBJ2-2; D is unresolved. This CDR3 comprises 13 residues. Trimming pared 6 bases from V and 1 base from J, leaving 6 bases between. Germline lookup yields CDR1 MNHNS and CDR2 SASEGT. CDR3 protein: CASRPGNTGELFF. CDR3 bases: TGTGCCAGCAGGCCAGGGAACACCGGGGAGCTGTTTTTT.

Concerning this clonotype itself: No conserved phenylalanine or tryptophan is present at the end of the CDR3, so a read error is the likely explanation. This sequence joins TRBV20-1 and TRBJ1-1; 10 bases map to TRBD1. The CDR3 covers 15 residues. CDR1 DFQATT and CDR2 SNEGSKA come from the germline V gene (reference sequence). V was pared by 3 bases and J by 3 bases, with 7 bases of the junction left unmatched. The DNA of the CDR3 is TGCAGTGCTAGCCCGACAGGGGGCCGGGACACTGAAGCTTTCTCT. Amino acids: CSASPTGGRDTEAFS.

The chain couples TRBV10-3 to TRBJ2-2; tentatively, D is TRBD2 (6 bases). Germline V CDR1 and CDR2: ENHRY, SYGVKD. Trimming pared 5 bases from V and 2 bases from J, leaving 15 bases between. The CDR3 covers 16 residues. The CDR3 region has the DNA TGTGCCATCAGTCCGGAGGGTGACCAAAACACCGGGGAGCTGTTTTTT. The encoded protein is CAISPEGDQNTGELFF.

This clonotype was picked up many times. V gene TRBV20-1 combines with J gene TRBJ2-1; D perhaps matches TRBD2 (5 bases). The germline V and J ends were trimmed by 5 bases and 6 bases, with 11 bases remaining between them. This CDR3 contains 12 residues. The germline V gene has CDR1 DFQATT and CDR2 SNEGSKA (reference sequence). The CDR3 loop is CSAQRDFNEQFF. DNA for the CDR3: TGCAGTGCTCAACGGGATTTCAATGAGCAGTTCTTC.

This clonotype has more than one count but fewer than ten. The chain employs TRBV7-2 and TRBJ2-5; D not certain. The CDR3 contains 16 residues. CDR1 is SGHTA and CDR2 is FQGNSA in the germline V gene. The ends were cut back, 1 base at V and 1 base at J, with 13 bases in the middle. This CDR3 reads CASSLVAAFVQETQYF. CDR3 sequence (DNA): TGTGCCAGCAGCTTAGTAGCCGCGTTCGTCCAAGAGACCCAGTACTTC.

This clonotype was seen more than once but under ten times. This sequence joins TRBV5-1 and TRBJ1-1; D is unclear. This CDR3 spans 13 amino acids. V was clipped by 5 bases and J by 2 bases, with 10 bases between them. CDR1 SGHRS and CDR2 YFSETQ come from the germline V gene. CDR3 sequence reads: CASRGTGNTEAFF. The CDR3, as DNA: TGCGCCAGCAGGGGTACGGGAAACACTGAAGCTTTCTTT.

This clonotype was recorded at least ten times. The chain links TRBV7-9 to TRBJ2-5; D is perhaps TRBD2 (6 bases). The germline CDR1 and CDR2 sequences are SEHNR and FQNEAQ (reference sequence). The CDR3 contains 18 residues. V lost 4 bases to trimming and J lost 5 bases, with 26 bases between them. CDR3 DNA sequence: TGTGCCAGCAGCTCCCCGCCCATTCAAGCGGGTTACGGGGAGACCCAGTACTTC. It yields the protein CASSSPPIQAGYGETQYF.

There are a few counts of this clonotype. This chain links TRBV5-1 with TRBJ1-5, with D hard to call. The germline V gene has CDR1 SGHRS and CDR2 YFSETQ. Trimming shortened V by 0 bases and J by 5 bases, and 12 bases separated the two germline ends. The CDR3 has 15 amino acids. The CDR3 nucleotides read TGCGCCAGCAGCTTGGGACAAACCTGGCATCAGCCCCAGCATTTT. Its protein product is CASSLGQTWHQPQHF.

This clonotype has just a few counts. The chain recombines TRBV19 with TRBJ1-6, with D perhaps TRBD1 (5 bases). CDR1 is LNHDA, CDR2 SQIVND, per germline (reference sequence). The CDR3 loop spans 15 amino acids. V gave up 5 bases and J gave up 9 bases, with 17 bases separating them. This chain's CDR3 is CASSASAGSASPLHF. CDR3 DNA sequence: TGTGCCAGTAGTGCCTCGGCAGGGTCGGCTTCACCCCTCCACTTT.

The rearrangement links TRBV5-1 to TRBJ2-7, with 7 bases aligning to TRBD1. CDR1 and CDR2 from the germline V gene are SGHRS and YFSETQ. Trimming at V came to 3 bases and at J to 6 bases, leaving 15 bases not matched to a gene. The CDR3 extends over 16 amino acids. DNA for the CDR3: TGCGCCAGCAGCTCCCCGAGGGACAGATCTACGGGCGAGCAGTACTTC. Amino acids: CASSSPRDRSTGEQYF.

About this clonotype itself: A much larger clonotype is one base distant, so this may be a read error. CDR3 sequence reads: CASSPRTSGFMNTEAFF. The CDR3 coding sequence is TGCGCCAGCAGCCCGCGGACATCTGGGTTTATGAACACTGAAGCTTTCTTT. J is TRBJ1-1 and V is TRBV5-1, with D perhaps matching TRBD1 (5 bases). CDR3 length equals 17 residues. Trimming removed 4 bases at V and 0 bases at J, with 19 bases between. Germline-derived CDR1 and CDR2 are SGHRS and YFSETQ.

The chain recombines TRBV27 with TRBJ1-6; D unresolved. Per germline, CDR1 MNHEY and CDR2 SMNVEV (reference sequence). The CDR3 length is 14 residues. The V and J ends lost 1 base and 7 bases respectively, with 8 bases between them. The CDR3 is CASSLLGSNSPLHF. CDR3 DNA sequence: TGTGCCAGCAGTTTATTAGGATCAAATTCACCCCTCCACTTT.